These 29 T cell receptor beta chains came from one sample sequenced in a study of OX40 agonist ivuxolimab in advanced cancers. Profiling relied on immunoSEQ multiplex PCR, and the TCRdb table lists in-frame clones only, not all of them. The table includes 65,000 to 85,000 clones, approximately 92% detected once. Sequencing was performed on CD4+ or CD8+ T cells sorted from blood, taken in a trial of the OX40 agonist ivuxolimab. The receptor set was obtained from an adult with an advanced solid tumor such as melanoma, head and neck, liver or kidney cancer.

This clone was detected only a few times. CDR3 region: CAWSAQGDQPQHF. The CDR3, as DNA: TGTGCCTGGAGTGCCCAGGGTGACCAGCCCCAGCATTTT. V is TRBV30 and J is TRBJ1-5; a possible D gene is TRBD1 (5 bases). Germline CDR1 reads GTSNPN; CDR2 reads SVGIG (reference sequence). The CDR3 has 13 residues. V was cut by 1 base and J by 7 bases, with 11 bases left in between.

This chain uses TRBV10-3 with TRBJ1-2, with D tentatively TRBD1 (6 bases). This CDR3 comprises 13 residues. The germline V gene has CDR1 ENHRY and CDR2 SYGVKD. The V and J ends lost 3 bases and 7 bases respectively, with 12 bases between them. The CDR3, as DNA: TGTGCCATCAGTGATCCCAGGGGTACTGGCTACACCTTC. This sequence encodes CAISDPRGTGYTF.

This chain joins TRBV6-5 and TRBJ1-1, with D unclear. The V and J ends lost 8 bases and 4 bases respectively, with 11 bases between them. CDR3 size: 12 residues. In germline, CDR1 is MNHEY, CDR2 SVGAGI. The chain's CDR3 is CASQRGGTEAFF. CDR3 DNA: TGTGCCAGCCAACGGGGAGGCACTGAAGCTTTCTTT.

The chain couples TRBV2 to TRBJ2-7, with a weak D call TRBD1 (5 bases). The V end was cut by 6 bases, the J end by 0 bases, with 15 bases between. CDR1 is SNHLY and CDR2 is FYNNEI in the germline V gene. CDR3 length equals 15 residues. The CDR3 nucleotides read TGTGCCAGCAGCCGGACATATCTCAGCTCCTACGAGCAGTACTTC. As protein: CASSRTYLSSYEQYF.

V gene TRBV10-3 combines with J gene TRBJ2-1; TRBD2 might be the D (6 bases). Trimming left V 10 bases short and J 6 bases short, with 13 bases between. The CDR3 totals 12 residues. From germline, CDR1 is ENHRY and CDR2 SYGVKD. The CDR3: CATSAGGNEQFF. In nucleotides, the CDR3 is TGTGCCACTTCGGCCGGGGGCAATGAGCAGTTCTTC.

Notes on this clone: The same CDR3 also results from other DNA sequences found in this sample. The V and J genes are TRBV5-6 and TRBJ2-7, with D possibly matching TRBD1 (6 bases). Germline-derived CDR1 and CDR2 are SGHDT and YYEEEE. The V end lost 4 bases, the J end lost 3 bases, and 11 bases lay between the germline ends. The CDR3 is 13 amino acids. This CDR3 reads CASSADRSYEQYF. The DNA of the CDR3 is TGTGCCAGCAGCGCTGACAGGAGCTACGAGCAGTACTTC.

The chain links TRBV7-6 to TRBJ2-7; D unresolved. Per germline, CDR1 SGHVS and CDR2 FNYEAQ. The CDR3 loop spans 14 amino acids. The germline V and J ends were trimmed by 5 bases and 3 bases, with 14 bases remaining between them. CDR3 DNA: TGTGCCAGCAGCCCGTCGATGGACCTCTACGAGCAGTACTTC. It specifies CASSPSMDLYEQYF.

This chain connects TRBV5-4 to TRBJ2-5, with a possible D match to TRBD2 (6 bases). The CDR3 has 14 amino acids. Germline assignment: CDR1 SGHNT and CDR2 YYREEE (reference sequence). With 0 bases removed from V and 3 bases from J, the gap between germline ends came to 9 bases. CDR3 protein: CASSLGDLKETQYF. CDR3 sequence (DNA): TGTGCCAGCAGCTTGGGGGACTTAAAAGAGACCCAGTACTTC. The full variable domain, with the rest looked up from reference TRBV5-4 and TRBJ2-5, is ETGVTQSPTHLIKTRGQQVTLRCSSQSGHNTVSWYQQALGQGPQFIFQYYREEENGRGNFPPRFSGLQFPNYSSELNVNALELDDSALYLCASSLGDLKETQYFGPGTRLLVL.

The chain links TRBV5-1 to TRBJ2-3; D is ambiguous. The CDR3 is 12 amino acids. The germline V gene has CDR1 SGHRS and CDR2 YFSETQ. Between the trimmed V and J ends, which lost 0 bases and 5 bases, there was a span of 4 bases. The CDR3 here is CASSLGRDTQYF. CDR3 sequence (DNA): TGCGCCAGCAGCTTGGGGCGAGATACGCAGTATTTT.

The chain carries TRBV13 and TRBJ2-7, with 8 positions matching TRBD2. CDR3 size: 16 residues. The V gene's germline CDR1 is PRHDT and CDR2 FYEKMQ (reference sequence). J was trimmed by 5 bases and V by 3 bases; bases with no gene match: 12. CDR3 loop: CASSFEMIGRAHEQYF. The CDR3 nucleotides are TGTGCCAGCAGCTTTGAGATGATCGGGAGGGCCCACGAGCAGTACTTC.

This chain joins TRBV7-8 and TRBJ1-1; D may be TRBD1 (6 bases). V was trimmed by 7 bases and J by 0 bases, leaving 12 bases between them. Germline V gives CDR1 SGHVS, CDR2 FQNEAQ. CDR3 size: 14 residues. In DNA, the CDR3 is TGTGCCAGCACACTGGGACATATGAACACTGAAGCTTTCTTT. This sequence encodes CASTLGHMNTEAFF.

The CDR3 nucleotides read TGTGCCAGCGGGGACAGAAACACTGAAGCTTTCTTT. Protein: CASGDRNTEAFF. The chain has TRBV2 and TRBJ1-1, with 7 nucleotides matching TRBD1. With V trimmed by 8 bases and J by 2 bases, 2 bases remained unmatched. The CDR3 length is 12 residues. Per germline, CDR1 SNHLY and CDR2 FYNNEI.

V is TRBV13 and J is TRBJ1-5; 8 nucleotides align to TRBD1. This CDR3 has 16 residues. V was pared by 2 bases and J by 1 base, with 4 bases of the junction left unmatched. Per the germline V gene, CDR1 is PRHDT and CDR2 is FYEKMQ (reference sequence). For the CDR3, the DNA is TGTGCCAGCAGCTTAAGAAGACAGGGGAGCAATCAGCCCCAGCATTTT. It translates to CASSLRRQGSNQPQHF. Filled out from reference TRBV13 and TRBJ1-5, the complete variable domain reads AAGVIQSPRHLIKEKRETATLKCYPIPRHDTVYWYQQGPGQDPQFLISFYEKMQSDKGSIPDRFSAQQFSDYHSELNMSSLELGDSALYFCASSLRRQGSNQPQHFGDGTRLSIL.

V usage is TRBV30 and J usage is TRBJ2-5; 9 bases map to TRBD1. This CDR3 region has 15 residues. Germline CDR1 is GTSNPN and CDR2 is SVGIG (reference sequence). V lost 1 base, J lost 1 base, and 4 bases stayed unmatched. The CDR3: CAWSASTGGQETQYF. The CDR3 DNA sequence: TGTGCCTGGAGTGCCTCGACAGGGGGCCAAGAGACCCAGTACTTC.

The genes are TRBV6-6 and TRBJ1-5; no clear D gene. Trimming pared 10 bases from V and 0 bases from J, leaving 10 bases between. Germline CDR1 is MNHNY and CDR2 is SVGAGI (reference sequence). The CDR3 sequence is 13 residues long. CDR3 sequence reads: CATKPYSNQPQHF. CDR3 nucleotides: TGTGCCACCAAGCCCTATAGCAATCAGCCCCAGCATTTT.

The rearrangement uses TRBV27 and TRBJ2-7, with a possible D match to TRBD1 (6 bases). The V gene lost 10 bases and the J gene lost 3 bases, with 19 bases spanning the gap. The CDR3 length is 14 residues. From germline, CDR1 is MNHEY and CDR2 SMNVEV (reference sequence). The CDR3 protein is CATRPLGANYEQYF. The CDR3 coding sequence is TGTGCCACCCGTCCCCTGGGGGCTAACTACGAGCAGTACTTC.

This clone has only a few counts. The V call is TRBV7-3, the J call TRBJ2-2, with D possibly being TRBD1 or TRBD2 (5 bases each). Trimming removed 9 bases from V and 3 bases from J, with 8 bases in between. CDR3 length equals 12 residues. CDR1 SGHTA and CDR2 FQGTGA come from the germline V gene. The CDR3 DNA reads TGTGCCAGGGGGGTTGACACCGGGGAGCTGTTTTTT. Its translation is CARGVDTGELFF.

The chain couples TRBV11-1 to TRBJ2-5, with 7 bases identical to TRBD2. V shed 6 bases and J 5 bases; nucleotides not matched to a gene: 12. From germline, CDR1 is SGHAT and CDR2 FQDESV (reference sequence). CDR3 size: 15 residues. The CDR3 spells CASSPRATSRETQYF. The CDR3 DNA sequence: TGTGCCAGCAGTCCCCGCGCGACTAGCAGGGAGACCCAGTACTTC.

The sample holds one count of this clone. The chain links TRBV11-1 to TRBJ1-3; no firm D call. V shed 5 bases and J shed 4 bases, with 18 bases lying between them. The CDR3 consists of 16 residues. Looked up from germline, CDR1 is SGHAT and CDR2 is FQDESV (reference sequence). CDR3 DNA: TGTGCCAGCAGCAGAAGGACCCGGGGAGCCGGAAACACCATATATTTT. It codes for CASSRRTRGAGNTIYF. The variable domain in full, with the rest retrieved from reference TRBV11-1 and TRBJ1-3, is EAEVAQSPRYKITEKSQAVAFWCDPISGHATLYWYRQILGQGPELLVQFQDESVVDDSQLPKDRFSAERLKGVDSTLKIQPAELGDSAMYLCASSRRTRGAGNTIYFGEGSWLTVV.

DNA for the CDR3: TGTGCCAGCTCACCACCGATGGGGCCGGGGCACAGTGAAGCTTTCTTT. Encoded protein: CASSPPMGPGHSEAFF. The chain is built from TRBV18 and TRBJ1-1, with D perhaps TRBD1 (5 bases). Germline-derived CDR1 and CDR2 are KGHSH and LQKENI. Trimming stripped 0 bases from V and 7 bases from J, with 18 bases between. The CDR3 spans 16 residues.

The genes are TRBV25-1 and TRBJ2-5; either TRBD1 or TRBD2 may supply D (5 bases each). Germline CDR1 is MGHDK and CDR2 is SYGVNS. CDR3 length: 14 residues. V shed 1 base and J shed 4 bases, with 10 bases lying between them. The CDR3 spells CASSEFGDGETQYF. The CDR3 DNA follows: TGTGCCAGCAGTGAATTCGGGGACGGAGAGACCCAGTACTTC.

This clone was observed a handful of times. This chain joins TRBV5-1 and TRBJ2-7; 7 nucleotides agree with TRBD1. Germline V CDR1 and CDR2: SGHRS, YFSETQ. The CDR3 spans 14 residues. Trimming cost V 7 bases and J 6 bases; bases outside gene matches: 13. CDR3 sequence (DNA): TGCGCCAGCCAAAAAGACAGGGAAGGTTCCGAGCAGTACTTC. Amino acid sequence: CASQKDREGSEQYF.

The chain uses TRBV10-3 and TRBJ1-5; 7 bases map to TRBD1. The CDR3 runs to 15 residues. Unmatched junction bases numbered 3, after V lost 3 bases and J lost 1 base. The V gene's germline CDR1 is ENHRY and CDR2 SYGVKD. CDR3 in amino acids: CAISDTTGSNQPQHF. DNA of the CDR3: TGTGCCATCAGTGATACGACAGGGAGCAATCAGCCCCAGCATTTT.

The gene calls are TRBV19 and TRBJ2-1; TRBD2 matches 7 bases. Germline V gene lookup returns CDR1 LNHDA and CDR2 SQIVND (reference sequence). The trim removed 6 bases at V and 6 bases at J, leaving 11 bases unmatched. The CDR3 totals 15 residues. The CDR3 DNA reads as TGTGCCAGTAGCATCCCTAGCGGACCTACCAATGAGCAGTTCTTC. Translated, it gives CASSIPSGPTNEQFF.

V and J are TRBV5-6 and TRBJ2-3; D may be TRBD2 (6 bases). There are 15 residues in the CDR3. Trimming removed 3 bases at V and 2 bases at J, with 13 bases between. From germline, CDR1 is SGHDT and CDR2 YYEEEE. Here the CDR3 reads CASSSPEDYTDTQYF. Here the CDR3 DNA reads TGTGCCAGCAGCTCACCGGAGGACTACACAGATACGCAGTATTTT. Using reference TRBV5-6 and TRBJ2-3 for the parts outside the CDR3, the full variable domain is DAGVTQSPTHLIKTRGQQVTLRCSPKSGHDTVSWYQQALGQGPQFIFQYYEEEERQRGNFPDRFSGHQFPNYSSELNVNALLLGDSALYLCASSSPEDYTDTQYFGPGTRLTVL.

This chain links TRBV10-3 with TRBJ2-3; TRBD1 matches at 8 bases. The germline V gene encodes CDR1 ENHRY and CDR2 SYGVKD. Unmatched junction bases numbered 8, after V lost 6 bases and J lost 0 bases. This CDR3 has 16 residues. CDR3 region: CAIRLGQEVSTDTQYF. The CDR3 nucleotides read TGTGCCATCAGACTGGGACAGGAGGTTAGCACAGATACGCAGTATTTT.

CDR3 in DNA: TGCAGCGTTTCCGGACAGGGGGAGTCCTACACCTTC. The encoded protein is CSVSGQGESYTF. The chain employs TRBV29-1 and TRBJ1-2, with 10 bases fitting TRBD1. The CDR3 totals 12 residues. Unmatched junction bases numbered 7, after V lost 5 bases and J lost 10 bases. Germline V gives CDR1 SQVTM, CDR2 ANQGSEA.

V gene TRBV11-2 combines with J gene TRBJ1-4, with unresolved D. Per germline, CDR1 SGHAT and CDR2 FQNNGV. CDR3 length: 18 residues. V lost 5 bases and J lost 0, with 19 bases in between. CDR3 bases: TGTGCCAGCAGCAATCAGAATTTAATCAAGTCAACTAATGAAAAACTGTTTTTT. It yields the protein CASSNQNLIKSTNEKLFF. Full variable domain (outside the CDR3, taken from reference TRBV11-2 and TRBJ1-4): EAGVAQSPRYKIIEKRQSVAFWCNPISGHATLYWYQQILGQGPKLLIQFQNNGVVDDSQLPKDRFSAERLKGVDSTLKIQPAKLEDSAVYLCASSNQNLIKSTNEKLFFGSGTQLSVL.

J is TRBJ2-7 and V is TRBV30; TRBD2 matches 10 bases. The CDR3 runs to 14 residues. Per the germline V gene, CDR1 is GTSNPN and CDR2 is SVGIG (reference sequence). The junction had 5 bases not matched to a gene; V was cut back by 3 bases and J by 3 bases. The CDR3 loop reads CAWRASGGDYEQYF. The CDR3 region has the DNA TGTGCCTGGAGGGCAAGCGGGGGGGACTACGAGCAGTACTTC.